This record looks at one T cell receptor (beta chain) sequence and its context. In the original processing: Estimates of nucleated cell counts were drawn from the amplification of reference gene primers. Method: immunoSEQ multiplex PCR; TCRdb's copy keeps in-frame clones and lacks some. V, J and clone size derive from that table, while D and trimming were established from the DNA sequence. This table holds a few hundred thousand clones, around 84% found once. This sample is drawn from a study of blood T cell repertoires in COVID-19. The wider study: The United States, Italy and Spain provided the acute and convalescent COVID-19 samples. T cells, B-cell-depleted T cells, or PBMCs supplied cDNA or gDNA.

Sequencing was carried out using peripheral blood. The receptor was isolated from a man in his sixties with acute or convalescent COVID-19.

The CDR3 here is CASSPGGGAKNIQYF. The CDR3 coding sequence is TGTGCCAGCTCACCCGGGGGGGGAGCCAAAAACATTCAGTACTTC. The rearrangement links TRBV18 to TRBJ2-4; 8 nucleotides agree with TRBD2. V dropped 3 bases and J dropped 0; count of bases not matched to a gene: 1. The germline gives CDR1 KGHSH, CDR2 LQKENI. The CDR3 has 15 residues.